This T cell receptor beta chain was captured in a study of blood T cell repertoires in COVID-19. V shed 6 bases and J shed 4 bases, with 12 bases lying between them. This CDR3 contains 13 residues. Original processing notes: Amplification with reference gene primers provided the estimates of nucleated cell counts. The protocol was immunoSEQ multiplex PCR, while the TCRdb copy is restricted to in-frame clones and leaves out a portion. The V and J calls and clone size were taken over from that table, and D and trimming were inferred from the DNA. The sample contains 250,000 or so clones, 83% of which appear only once.

This clonotype was obtained from a human donor in a cohort sampled during active COVID-19. This rearrangement joins TRBV12-3 or TRBV12-4 to TRBJ1-2; the D gene is possibly TRBD1 (6 bases). Material for sequencing was peripheral blood. CDR3 amino acids: CASRRQGSYGYTF. Written as DNA, the CDR3 is TGTGCCAGCAGGCGGCAGGGGTCCTATGGCTACACCTTC.